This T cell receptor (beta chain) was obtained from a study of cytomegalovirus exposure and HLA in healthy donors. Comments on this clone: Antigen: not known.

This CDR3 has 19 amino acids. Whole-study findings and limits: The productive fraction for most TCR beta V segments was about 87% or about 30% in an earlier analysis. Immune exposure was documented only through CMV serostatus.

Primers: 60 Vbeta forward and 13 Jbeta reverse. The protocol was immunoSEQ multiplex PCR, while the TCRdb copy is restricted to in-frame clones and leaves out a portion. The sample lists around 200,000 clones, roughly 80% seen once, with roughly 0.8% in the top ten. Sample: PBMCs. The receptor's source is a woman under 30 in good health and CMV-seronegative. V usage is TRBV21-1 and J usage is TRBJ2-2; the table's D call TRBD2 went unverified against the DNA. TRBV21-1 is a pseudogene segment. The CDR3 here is CASSPLPLRTSGRLGELFF. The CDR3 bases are TGTGCCAGCAGCCCCCTCCCCTTACGGACTAGCGGGAGGCTGGGGGAGCTGTTTTTT.